The 24 T cell receptor beta chains below come from one sample, sequenced in a study of T and B cells in COVID-19 patients. Each TRB amplification used roughly 240-550 ng of genomic DNA from blood. BIOMED2 TRB-A/B primer pools were used in multiplex TRB PCR. Each CDR3 protein is one row after TCRdb ran MiXCR on the multiplex PCR reads. The sample lists approximately 26,000 distinct CDR3 sequences; around a third were seen once. The sample taken for sequencing was blood. These receptors were taken from a human donor who had recovered from COVID-19.

In this sample, this clonotype turned up a few times. CDR3 in amino acids: CASSLPTGNTGELFF. CDR3 nucleotides: TGTGCCAGCAGTTTGCCGACAGGAAACACCGGGGAGCTGTTTTTT. This sequence joins TRBV28 and TRBJ2-2, with D maybe TRBD1 (6 bases). V was cut by 3 bases and J by 2 bases, with 10 bases left in between. CDR1 and CDR2 from the germline V gene are MDHEN and SYDVKM. This CDR3 is built from 15 residues.

The CDR3 region is CATGRGTGVWPQHF. In nucleotides, the CDR3 is TGTGCCACCGGGAGGGGGACAGGGGTTTGGCCCCAGCATTTT. The chain uses TRBV15 and TRBJ1-5, with 10 bases aligning to TRBD1. The CDR3 extends over 14 amino acids. Germline-derived CDR1 and CDR2 are LNHNV and YYDKDF (reference sequence). Trimming at V came to 8 bases and at J to 9 bases, leaving 10 bases not matched to a gene.

This clonotype rates as medium-sized. The chain joins TRBV19 to TRBJ2-1; D ambiguous. The CDR3 has 11 amino acids. Germline V gene sequence: CDR1 LNHDA, CDR2 SQIVND (reference sequence). V was cut by 2 bases and J by 8 bases, with 4 bases left in between. Here the CDR3 reads CASSIRDEQFF. Written as DNA, the CDR3 is TGTGCCAGTAGTATACGGGATGAGCAGTTCTTC.

This clonotype was seen at least ten times. The CDR3 reads CASSGEGSRGTDTQYF. CDR3 DNA: TGTGCCAGCTCAGGAGAGGGGAGCAGGGGAACAGATACGCAGTATTTT. The chain couples TRBV18 to TRBJ2-3, with D maybe TRBD1 (6 bases). The CDR3 loop spans 16 amino acids. Germline CDR1 and CDR2: KGHSH and LQKENI. Trimming took off 5 bases at V and 3 bases at J, with 18 bases between the two ends. Full variable domain (missing parts from reference TRBV18 and TRBJ2-3): NAGVMQNPRHLVRRRGQEARLRCSPMKGHSHVYWYRQLPEEGLKFMVYLQKENIIDESGMPKERFSAEFPKEGPSILRIQQVVRGDSAAYFCASSGEGSRGTDTQYFGPGTRLTVL.

The genes are TRBV5-5 and TRBJ2-7, with TRBD1 identical over 9 bases. Germline loops: CDR1 SGHKS, CDR2 YYEKEE (reference sequence). The CDR3 totals 14 residues. V dropped 4 bases and J dropped 3; count of bases not matched to a gene: 5. The DNA of the CDR3 is TGTGCCAGCAGCCCAGGGACAGGGTTCTACGAGCAGTACTTC. Translated: CASSPGTGFYEQYF.

CDR3 region: CASSLQAISYEQYF. The DNA of the CDR3 is TGTGCCAGCAGTTTACAGGCTATCTCCTACGAGCAGTACTTC. The gene calls are TRBV27 and TRBJ2-7; D call uncertain. The germline V gene has CDR1 MNHEY and CDR2 SMNVEV (reference sequence). The CDR3 sequence is 14 residues long. Trimming removed 2 bases from V and 0 bases from J, with 8 bases in between.

The gene calls are TRBV20-1 and TRBJ2-3; D perhaps matches TRBD1 (6 bases). The V gene lost 5 bases and the J gene lost 2 bases, with 8 bases spanning the gap. CDR1 DFQATT and CDR2 SNEGSKA come from the germline V gene (reference sequence). This CDR3 spans 12 amino acids. The CDR3 region is CSAQGFTDTQYF. The CDR3 coding sequence is TGCAGTGCTCAGGGGTTCACAGATACGCAGTATTTT.

In this sample, this clonotype is medium-sized (0.01 to 0.1%). The rearrangement links TRBV27 to TRBJ2-3; tentatively, D is TRBD1 (6 bases). The germline V gene has CDR1 MNHEY and CDR2 SMNVEV (reference sequence). The V end was cut by 2 bases, the J end by 4 bases, with 13 bases between. This CDR3 is 15 amino acids long. The CDR3 coding sequence is TGTGCCAGCAGTTTAGCGGGCAGGGGCGCAGATACGCAGTATTTT. Its protein is CASSLAGRGADTQYF.

As for this clonotype: Compared with germline, one end of the junction differs, possibly owing to a read error. The CDR3 loop reads CSARNLAGSSYERYF. The CDR3 DNA reads TGCAGTGCTAGAAATCTAGCGGGGAGCTCCTACGAGCGGTACTTC. The genes are TRBV20-1 and TRBJ2-7; 9 bases align to TRBD2. The CDR3 extends over 15 amino acids. Looked up from germline, CDR1 is DFQATT and CDR2 is SNEGSKA (reference sequence).

In its sample, this clonotype was seen many times. The chain has TRBV7-9 and TRBJ2-6; 10 bases are shared with TRBD1. The germline CDR1 and CDR2 sequences are SEHNR and FQNEAQ (reference sequence). J lost 1 base, V lost 4 bases, and 7 bases had no gene match. The CDR3 has 18 amino acids. CDR3 coding DNA: TGTGCCAGCAGCTCTAGGGACAGGGGATCATCTGGGGCCAACGTCCTGACTTTC. Its translation is CASSSRDRGSSGANVLTF.

The chain joins TRBV7-2 to TRBJ2-2; the D is unclear. The CDR3 covers 14 residues. Per the germline V gene, CDR1 is SGHTA and CDR2 is FQGNSA. The ends were cut back, 3 bases at V and 7 bases at J, with 12 bases in the middle. The CDR3 DNA follows: TGTGCCAGCAGCTTCTTAAGCTACAGCGGGGAGCTGTTTTTT. It translates to CASSFLSYSGELFF.

The chain has TRBV27 and TRBJ1-1; 7 nucleotides line up with TRBD1. Germline V lookup: CDR1 MNHEY, CDR2 SMNVEV (reference sequence). Trimming at V came to 8 bases and at J to 5 bases, leaving 11 bases not matched to a gene. This CDR3 has 14 amino acids. The CDR3 loop reads CASRSLFRGTEAFF. CDR3 DNA sequence: TGTGCCAGCCGCTCATTATTCAGGGGGACTGAAGCTTTCTTT.

This chain links TRBV5-6 with TRBJ2-3, with D perhaps matching TRBD2 (6 bases). This CDR3 is built from 15 residues. Trimming removed 2 bases at V and 0 bases at J, with 10 bases between. Germline V gene lookup returns CDR1 SGHDT and CDR2 YYEEEE. CDR3 residues: CASSFRRDSTDTQYF. CDR3 coding DNA: TGTGCCAGCAGCTTTAGGAGGGATAGCACAGATACGCAGTATTTT. The complete variable domain, with remaining parts taken from reference TRBV5-6 and TRBJ2-3, reads DAGVTQSPTHLIKTRGQQVTLRCSPKSGHDTVSWYQQALGQGPQFIFQYYEEEERQRGNFPDRFSGHQFPNYSSELNVNALLLGDSALYLCASSFRRDSTDTQYFGPGTRLTVL.

The gene calls are TRBV19 and TRBJ1-1; D remains unclear. Germline CDR1 and CDR2: LNHDA and SQIVND (reference sequence). V was cut by 3 bases and J by 1 base, with 12 bases left in between. The CDR3 is made up of 15 amino acids. The CDR3 region has the DNA TGTGCCAGTAGTATCCCCCACGCGGGGAACACTGAAGCTTTCTTT. Encoded protein: CASSIPHAGNTEAFF.

This clonotype appeared many times. The chain joins TRBV19 to TRBJ2-7; 7 nucleotides align to TRBD2. Losses at the gene ends were 7 bases for V and 6 bases for J; bases not matched to a gene: 12. Germline V lookup: CDR1 LNHDA, CDR2 SQIVND (reference sequence). The CDR3 has 14 residues. The CDR3 DNA reads as TGTGCCAGTACCAAAGGGCGGGGCGGGGGCGAGCAGTACTTC. It specifies CASTKGRGGGEQYF. The variable domain in full, completed from reference TRBV19 and TRBJ2-7, reads DGGITQSPKYLFRKEGQNVTLSCEQNLNHDAMYWYRQDPGQGLRLIYYSQIVNDFQKGDIAEGYSVSREKKESFPLTVTSAQKNPTAFYLCASTKGRGGGEQYFGPGTRLTVT.

There are a few counts of this clonotype. The chain joins TRBV5-1 to TRBJ2-3; 7 positions match TRBD2. This CDR3 region has 14 residues. The germline CDR1 and CDR2 sequences are SGHRS and YFSETQ. Losses at the gene ends were 3 bases for V and 4 bases for J; bases not matched to a gene: 5. The CDR3 reads CASSSLGGADTQYF. CDR3 nucleotide sequence: TGCGCCAGCAGCTCCCTGGGGGGGGCAGATACGCAGTATTTT.

This clonotype has just a few counts. The chain joins TRBV5-4 to TRBJ2-3; 8 nucleotides line up with TRBD1. With 3 bases clipped from V and 5 bases from J, the junction kept 8 bases outside the gene matches. The CDR3 consists of 15 residues. CDR1 SGHNT and CDR2 YYREEE come from the germline V gene (reference sequence). CDR3 bases: TGTGCCAGCAGCTCCCGGACAGGGTCTCAAGATACGCAGTATTTT. Translation gives CASSSRTGSQDTQYF.

As for this clonotype: A much larger clonotype is one base distant, so this may be a read error. CDR3 DNA sequence: TGTGCCACCTATCACAGGGCGAGGGCCAACGTCCTGACTTTC. Protein product: CATYHRARANVLTF. The rearrangement joins TRBV10-3 to TRBJ2-6; a weak D match, TRBD1 (6 bases). CDR3 size: 14 residues. Trimming stripped 10 bases from V and 5 bases from J, with 15 bases between. The germline CDR1 and CDR2 sequences are ENHRY and SYGVKD.

As DNA, the CDR3 is TGCGCCAGCCATAAAGGGGGTGGGACCACCACCGGGGAGCTGTTTTTT. Translating gives CASHKGGGTTTGELFF. The chain employs TRBV4-3 and TRBJ2-2; possible D gene TRBD1, 6 bases. Trimming left V 8 bases short and J 4 bases short, with 20 bases between. The CDR3 has 16 amino acids. CDR1 is LGHNA and CDR2 is YSLEER in the germline V gene.

The chain couples TRBV10-2 to TRBJ2-3; D ambiguous. The CDR3 covers 14 residues. V was shortened by 7 bases and J by 5 bases, with 16 bases between the two germline ends. Germline V gene data show CDR1 as WSHSY and CDR2 as SAAADI. The chain's CDR3 is CASIPTGGGDTQYF. The CDR3 nucleotides are TGCGCCAGCATTCCAACTGGTGGCGGAGATACGCAGTATTTT.

Note on this clonotype: One end of the junction fails to match germline, which may point to a read error. The chain is built from TRBV4-2 and TRBJ2-5, with unresolved D. Germline CDR1 reads LGHNA; CDR2 reads YNFKEQ. The CDR3 totals 12 residues. Here the CDR3 reads CASSQEGETQYF. For the CDR3, the DNA is TGCGCCAGCAGCCAAGAAGGAGAGACCCAGTACTTC.

The CDR3 reads CASSPTPQNEKLFF. DNA of the CDR3: TGTGCCAGCAGTCCCACGCCTCAAAATGAAAAACTGTTTTTT. V and J are TRBV6-2 or TRBV6-3 and TRBJ1-4; D not certain. From germline, CDR1 is MNHEY and CDR2 SVGEGT. This CDR3 contains 14 residues. The V end lost 5 bases, the J end lost 5 bases, and 12 bases lay between the germline ends.

This clonotype was picked up a small number of times. The rearrangement joins TRBV20-1 to TRBJ2-7, with 9 bases aligning to TRBD1. This CDR3 is 16 amino acids long. The germline CDR1 and CDR2 sequences are DFQATT and SNEGSKA (reference sequence). Trimming cost V 0 bases and J 4 bases; bases outside gene matches: 10. CDR3 nucleotide sequence: TGCAGTGCTAGAGATGCGTCGGGACAGGGATTTTACGAGCAGTACTTC. Protein sequence: CSARDASGQGFYEQYF.

The chain carries TRBV7-2 and TRBJ2-1, with D possibly matching TRBD2 (5 bases). There are 13 residues in the CDR3. V lost 1 base to trimming and J lost 8 bases, with 9 bases between them. Germline CDR1 reads SGHTA; CDR2 reads FQGNSA. This chain's CDR3 is CASSLERFDEQFF. The CDR3 DNA reads as TGTGCCAGCAGCTTAGAGCGGTTCGATGAGCAGTTCTTC.